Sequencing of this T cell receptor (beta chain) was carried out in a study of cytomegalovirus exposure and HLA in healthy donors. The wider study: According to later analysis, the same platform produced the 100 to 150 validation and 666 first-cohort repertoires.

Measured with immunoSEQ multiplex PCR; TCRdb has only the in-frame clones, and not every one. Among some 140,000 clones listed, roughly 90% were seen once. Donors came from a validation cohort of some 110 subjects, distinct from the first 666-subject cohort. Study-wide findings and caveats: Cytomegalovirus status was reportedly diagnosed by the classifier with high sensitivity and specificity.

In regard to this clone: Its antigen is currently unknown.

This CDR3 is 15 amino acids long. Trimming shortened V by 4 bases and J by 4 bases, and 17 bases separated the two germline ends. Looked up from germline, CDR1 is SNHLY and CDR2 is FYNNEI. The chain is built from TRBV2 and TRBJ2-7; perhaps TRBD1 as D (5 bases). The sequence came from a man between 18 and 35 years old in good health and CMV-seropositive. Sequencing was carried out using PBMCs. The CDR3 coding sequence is TGTGCCAGCAGTGTGGGGATGACAGACCTTTACGAGCAGTACTTC. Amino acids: CASSVGMTDLYEQYF.